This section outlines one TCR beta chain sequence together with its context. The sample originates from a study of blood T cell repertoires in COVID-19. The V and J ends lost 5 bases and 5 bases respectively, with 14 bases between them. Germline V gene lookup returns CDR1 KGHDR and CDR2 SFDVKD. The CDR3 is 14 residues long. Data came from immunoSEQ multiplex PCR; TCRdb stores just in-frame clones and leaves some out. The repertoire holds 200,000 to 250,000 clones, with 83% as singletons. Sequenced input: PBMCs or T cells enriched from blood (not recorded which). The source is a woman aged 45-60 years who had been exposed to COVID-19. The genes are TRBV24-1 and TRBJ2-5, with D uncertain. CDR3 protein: CATSGPVGLETQYF. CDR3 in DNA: TGTGCCACCAGTGGCCCCGTGGGCCTGGAGACCCAGTACTTC.